The 23 T cell receptor beta chains below were found in one sample sequenced in a study of OX40 agonist ivuxolimab in advanced cancers. The assay was immunoSEQ multiplex PCR, and TCRdb's table has in-frame clones only and misses some. The data show 35,000 to 45,000 clones, 90% to 95% seen once. Material: CD4+ or CD8+ T cells sorted from blood, obtained in a trial of the OX40 agonist ivuxolimab. These receptors were taken from an adult with an advanced solid tumor such as melanoma, head and neck, liver or kidney cancer.

This chain links TRBV9 with TRBJ2-1, with D perhaps TRBD2 (5 bases). Trimming took off 4 bases at V and 4 bases at J, with 15 bases between the two ends. Germline-derived CDR1 and CDR2 are SGDLS and YYNGEE. CDR3 size: 15 residues. The CDR3 bases are TGTGCCAGCAGCCCGGGGAGCGGAGCATACAATGAGCAGTTCTTC. Its translation: CASSPGSGAYNEQFF.

The V gene is TRBV11-2, the J gene TRBJ2-7, with 7 bases fitting TRBD2. Looked up from germline, CDR1 is SGHAT and CDR2 is FQNNGV. V shed 5 bases and J 2 bases; nucleotides not matched to a gene: 6. This CDR3 region has 14 residues. CDR3 region: CASSPASGPYEQYF. The CDR3 DNA reads TGTGCCAGCAGCCCCGCTAGCGGACCCTACGAGCAGTACTTC.

This chain links TRBV19 with TRBJ2-7; TRBD1 is a possible D gene (6 bases). The V gene lost 5 bases and the J gene lost 6 bases, with 14 bases spanning the gap. This CDR3 spans 13 amino acids. The germline gives CDR1 LNHDA, CDR2 SQIVND (reference sequence). The CDR3 DNA reads as TGTGCCAGTAGTGGGACAACCCCAGGCGAGCAGTACTTC. It specifies CASSGTTPGEQYF.

This sequence joins TRBV28 and TRBJ2-7; 7 bases line up with TRBD1. The germline V gene encodes CDR1 MDHEN and CDR2 SYDVKM. V shed 2 bases, J shed 0 bases, and the junction held 4 bases outside the gene matches. The CDR3 has 15 residues. The CDR3 DNA sequence: TGTGCCAGCAGTTTAACACGGGACAGCTCCTACGAGCAGTACTTC. Translating gives CASSLTRDSSYEQYF.

The chain links TRBV7-2 to TRBJ2-7, with 9 nucleotides matching TRBD2. Germline V lookup: CDR1 SGHTA, CDR2 FQGNSA. There are 16 residues in the CDR3. The V and J ends lost 1 base and 1 base, in that order; junction bases with no gene match: 5. This CDR3 reads CASSLEASGASYEQYF. The CDR3 DNA is TGTGCCAGCAGCTTAGAAGCTAGCGGGGCGTCCTACGAGCAGTACTTC.

This sequence joins TRBV6-5 and TRBJ1-2; D remains unclear. The CDR3 loop spans 14 amino acids. The germline V and J ends were trimmed by 8 bases and 0 bases, with 13 bases remaining between them. The germline CDR1 and CDR2 sequences are MNHEY and SVGAGI. The CDR3 nucleotides read TGTGCCAGCCAAGGAAATCAAGCTAACTATGGCTACACCTTC. It specifies CASQGNQANYGYTF.

V and J are TRBV28 and TRBJ2-1; unclear D gene. Per the germline V gene, CDR1 is MDHEN and CDR2 is SYDVKM. Trimming removed 1 base from V and 6 bases from J, with 7 bases in between. The CDR3 runs 13 residues. The CDR3 spells CASSLFLGNEQFF. CDR3 nucleotides: TGTGCCAGCAGTTTATTCCTTGGCAATGAGCAGTTCTTC.

This chain links TRBV11-2 with TRBJ2-3; TRBD2 is a possible D gene (5 bases). Per the germline V gene, CDR1 is SGHAT and CDR2 is FQNNGV. V lost 0 bases and J 6 bases, leaving 10 bases between the germline ends. The CDR3 has 14 amino acids. CDR3 in DNA: TGTGCCAGCAGCTTAGAGGAGGCCCTCGATACGCAGTATTTT. Amino acids: CASSLEEALDTQYF.

This chain uses TRBV5-8 with TRBJ1-2; tentatively, D is TRBD1 (5 bases). Trimming took 9 bases from V and 7 from J, leaving 7 bases between them. This CDR3 is 9 amino acids long. Germline V gene sequence: CDR1 SGHTS, CDR2 YDEGEE. The CDR3, as DNA: TGTGCCATGAGGGGTGGCTACACCTTC. This translates into CAMRGGYTF.

The chain employs TRBV6-5 and TRBJ2-5; D is undetermined. Per the germline V gene, CDR1 is MNHEY and CDR2 is SVGAGI. With 2 bases removed from V and 5 bases from J, the gap between germline ends came to 9 bases. The CDR3 has 13 amino acids. The CDR3 region is CASSYKRMETQYF. CDR3 bases: TGTGCCAGCAGTTACAAGAGGATGGAGACCCAGTACTTC.

The V gene is TRBV19, the J gene TRBJ2-6, with D tentatively TRBD1 (5 bases). Trimming removed 6 bases from V and 2 bases from J, with 20 bases in between. Germline CDR1 is LNHDA and CDR2 is SQIVND (reference sequence). The CDR3 loop spans 18 amino acids. In DNA form, the CDR3 reads TGTGCCAGTAGCCTCTTTCCAGGGATGCTAGCTGGGGCCAACGTCCTGACTTTC. Translated, it gives CASSLFPGMLAGANVLTF. Full variable domain (outside the CDR3, taken from reference TRBV19 and TRBJ2-6): DGGITQSPKYLFRKEGQNVTLSCEQNLNHDAMYWYRQDPGQGLRLIYYSQIVNDFQKGDIAEGYSVSREKKESFPLTVTSAQKNPTAFYLCASSLFPGMLAGANVLTFGAGSRLTVL.

V gene TRBV25-1 combines with J gene TRBJ2-1; tentatively, D is TRBD1 (5 bases). Germline CDR1 and CDR2: MGHDK and SYGVNS. V shed 5 bases and J shed 9 bases, with 17 bases lying between them. This CDR3 contains 14 residues. The CDR3 spells CASSKGATWGEQFF. CDR3 DNA: TGTGCCAGCAGTAAAGGGGCAACATGGGGTGAGCAGTTCTTC.

The V gene is TRBV5-6, the J gene TRBJ2-5, with 15 positions matching TRBD2. With 4 bases clipped from V and 7 bases from J, the junction kept 5 bases outside the gene matches. Germline lookup yields CDR1 SGHDT and CDR2 YYEEEE. The CDR3 is made up of 15 amino acids. In DNA, the CDR3 is TGTGCCAGCAGCCCCGGACTAGCGGGAGGGTGGACCCAGTACTTC. Translating gives CASSPGLAGGWTQYF.

V usage is TRBV5-4 and J usage is TRBJ2-1, with D unresolved. V dropped 4 bases and J dropped 0 bases, with 14 bases sitting between them. Germline loops: CDR1 SGHNT, CDR2 YYREEE (reference sequence). This CDR3 has 16 amino acids. CDR3 nucleotide sequence: TGTGCCAGCAGCAAAAGGCAGCTTAGCTCCTACAATGAGCAGTTCTTC. It yields the protein CASSKRQLSSYNEQFF.

This sequence joins TRBV6-1 and TRBJ2-5; possible D gene TRBD1, 5 bases. There are 16 residues in the CDR3. CDR1 is MNHNS, CDR2 SASEGT, per germline. Trimming pared 3 bases from V and 5 bases from J, leaving 19 bases between. Here the CDR3 DNA reads TGTGCCAGCAGTGATACATTTGGGGCCATGGGGGAGACCCAGTACTTC. It specifies CASSDTFGAMGETQYF.

This clone was observed a single time. The V call is TRBV27, the J call TRBJ2-1; 7 bases agree with TRBD2. Losses at the gene ends were 2 bases for V and 6 bases for J; bases not matched to a gene: 4. The CDR3 extends over 14 amino acids. CDR1 and CDR2 (germline): MNHEY, SMNVEV (reference sequence). Here the CDR3 DNA reads TGTGCCAGCAGTTTAGCGGGAGTATTCAATGAGCAGTTCTTC. Translating it yields CASSLAGVFNEQFF.

The chain is built from TRBV2 and TRBJ2-5; 12 positions agree with TRBD2. Germline CDR1 and CDR2: SNHLY and FYNNEI. The CDR3 is 17 residues long. V dropped 1 base and J dropped 5; count of bases not matched to a gene: 8. CDR3 DNA: TGTGCCAGCAGTGAAGACCTAGCGGGAGGGCCAGGGGAGACCCAGTACTTC. Translated: CASSEDLAGGPGETQYF.

The chain couples TRBV5-5 to TRBJ2-2, with TRBD2 matching over 14 bases. Trimming cost V 4 bases and J 7 bases; bases outside gene matches: 9. The CDR3 has 17 residues. In germline, CDR1 is SGHKS, CDR2 YYEKEE (reference sequence). DNA of the CDR3: TGTGCCAGCAGCACTGGGACTAGCGGGAGAAGTGTCGGGGAGCTGTTTTTT. Translation gives CASSTGTSGRSVGELFF.

The rearrangement joins TRBV28 to TRBJ2-1; D tentatively fits TRBD1 or TRBD2 (6 bases each). Trimming removed 5 bases at V and 6 bases at J, with 17 bases between. Germline loops: CDR1 MDHEN, CDR2 SYDVKM. This CDR3 is 15 amino acids long. Here the CDR3 reads CASSLLGGGTNEQFF. The CDR3 nucleotides are TGTGCCAGCAGTCTCCTCGGGGGCGGGACCAATGAGCAGTTCTTC.

This clone has only one observation. In nucleotides, the CDR3 is TGCGCCAGCAGCCCCCCGGGCATCCAAGAGACCCAGTACTTC. Its translation is CASSPPGIQETQYF. This chain joins TRBV4-1 and TRBJ2-5; D gene ambiguous. V lost 4 bases to trimming and J lost 1 base, with 10 bases between them. Germline CDR1 reads MGHRA; CDR2 reads YSYEKL. The CDR3 is 14 residues long.

Comments on this clone: The junction departs from the called germline gene at one end, perhaps through a read error. The chain joins TRBV28 to TRBJ2-5; tentative D call: TRBD1 (6 bases). In germline, CDR1 is MDHEN, CDR2 SYDVKM. The CDR3 loop spans 14 amino acids. The CDR3 reads CASSLGRGAETQYF. DNA for the CDR3: TGTGCCAGTAGTTTGGGCAGGGGTGCGGAGACCCAGTACTTC.

This sequence joins TRBV4-1 and TRBJ2-7; D possibly matches TRBD1 or TRBD2 (6 bases each). In germline, CDR1 is MGHRA, CDR2 YSYEKL. This CDR3 comprises 16 residues. V was trimmed by 1 base and J by 3 bases, leaving 16 bases between them. The CDR3 region has the DNA TGCGCCAGCAGCCAAGTAGAAGGTGAGGGGGGCTACGAGCAGTACTTC. This codes for CASSQVEGEGGYEQYF.

The chain joins TRBV7-3 to TRBJ2-5; 11 nucleotides match TRBD2. The CDR3 length is 15 residues. Trimming at V came to 3 bases and at J to 4 bases, leaving 4 bases not matched to a gene. Germline V gives CDR1 SGHTA, CDR2 FQGTGA. CDR3 residues: CASSFTGLAGETQYF. The CDR3 bases are TGTGCCAGCAGCTTCACCGGACTAGCGGGAGAGACCCAGTACTTC.